These T cell receptor beta chains were read from a single sample in a study of graft-versus-host responses after intestinal transplantation. The assay was immunoSEQ multiplex PCR, and TCRdb's table has in-frame clones only and misses some. The repertoire holds 100,000 to 110,000 clones, roughly nine tenths seen once, with roughly 1% in the top ten. Their cognate antigens are unknown. The sample in question was unstimulated CD4+ T cells sorted from spleen or lymph node cells, obtained before transplant. Receptors originate from a human donor who was the organ donor for an intestinal transplant. Both conserved end residues are part of each CDR3. Fields, in order: CDR3 protein, CDR3 DNA, J gene, V gene, clone size, D gene. The D gene is left open where the match is weak. Clone sizes are given selectively: once, few, many, or a class where the clone is expanded.

CDR3 protein: CASSDGRGTASYEQYF
CDR3 DNA: TGCGCCAGCAGTGATGGTCGGGGGACGGCGTCCTACGAGCAGTACTTC
J gene: TRBJ2-7
V gene: TRBV10-1
clone size: .
D gene: .

CDR3 protein: CASSLTRSGNTIYF
CDR3 DNA: TGTGCCAGCAGTCTTACACGCTCTGGAAACACCATATATTTT
J gene: TRBJ1-3
V gene: TRBV14
clone size: .
D gene: .

CDR3 protein: CASSLRRTRRGTQYF
CDR3 DNA: TGTGCCAGCAGTTTACGCCGGACGCGCCGAGGTACGCAGTATTTT
J gene: TRBJ2-3
V gene: TRBV28
clone size: once
D gene: .

CDR3 protein: CASSQDGIYEQFF
CDR3 DNA: TGTGCCAGCAGCCAAGATGGCATCTATGAGCAGTTCTTC
J gene: TRBJ2-1
V gene: TRBV4-2
clone size: .
D gene: .

CDR3 protein: CAWSMGPDSPLHF
CDR3 DNA: TGTGCCTGGAGTATGGGTCCGGATTCACCCCTCCACTTT
J gene: TRBJ1-6
V gene: TRBV30
clone size: .
D gene: .

CDR3 protein: CASSVRQDRVTDTQYF
CDR3 DNA: TGTGCCAGCAGCGTACGACAGGACAGGGTCACAGATACGCAGTATTTT
J gene: TRBJ2-3
V gene: TRBV9
clone size: .
D gene: TRBD1

CDR3 protein: CAWGEGTNSPLHF
CDR3 DNA: TGTGCCTGGGGGGAAGGGACTAATTCACCCCTCCACTTT
J gene: TRBJ1-6
V gene: TRBV30
clone size: .
D gene: .

CDR3 protein: CSVLGQNEKLFF
CDR3 DNA: TGCAGCGTCCTAGGACAGAATGAAAAACTGTTTTTT
J gene: TRBJ1-4
V gene: TRBV29-1
clone size: .
D gene: .

CDR3 protein: CAISGGTADSNQPQHF
CDR3 DNA: TGTGCCATCAGTGGGGGGACAGCCGATAGCAATCAGCCCCAGCATTTT
J gene: TRBJ1-5
V gene: TRBV10-3
clone size: .
D gene: TRBD1

CDR3 protein: CASSLTTTGGVETQYF
CDR3 DNA: TGTGCCAGCAGCTTAACGACTACAGGGGGCGTGGAGACCCAGTACTTC
J gene: TRBJ2-5
V gene: TRBV7-3
clone size: .
D gene: TRBD1

CDR3 protein: CASRTSGDTQYF
CDR3 DNA: TGTGCCAGCAGGACTAGCGGGGATACGCAGTATTTT
J gene: TRBJ2-3
V gene: TRBV6-1
clone size: once
D gene: TRBD2

CDR3 protein: CASSLEFGAYGYTF
CDR3 DNA: TGTGCCAGCAGTTTAGAGTTTGGAGCATATGGCTACACCTTC
J gene: TRBJ1-2
V gene: TRBV27
clone size: once
D gene: .

CDR3 protein: CASSQIGQGKSPQHF
CDR3 DNA: TGCGCCAGCAGCCAAATTGGGCAGGGGAAGTCACCCCAGCATTTT
J gene: TRBJ1-5
V gene: TRBV4-1
clone size: .
D gene: .

CDR3 protein: CASSTLSDQPQHF
CDR3 DNA: TGTGCCAGTAGTACCCTTTCGGACCAGCCCCAGCATTTT
J gene: TRBJ1-5
V gene: TRBV19
clone size: .
D gene: .

CDR3 protein: CASSLRDNSYEQYF
CDR3 DNA: TGTGCCAGCAGTTTACGGGACAACTCCTACGAGCAGTACTTC
J gene: TRBJ2-7
V gene: TRBV6-5
clone size: few
D gene: .

CDR3 protein: CASHLAGGHTEAFF
CDR3 DNA: TGCGCCAGTCATCTGGCGGGGGGCCACACTGAAGCTTTCTTT
J gene: TRBJ1-1
V gene: TRBV5-1
clone size: .
D gene: .

CDR3 protein: CASSLWTGHLAYEQYF
CDR3 DNA: TGTGCCAGCAGCTTATGGACAGGCCATTTGGCCTACGAGCAGTACTTC
J gene: TRBJ2-7
V gene: TRBV7-9
clone size: .
D gene: TRBD1

CDR3 protein: CASSASGQGPPLHF
CDR3 DNA: TGTGCCAGCAGCGCCTCGGGACAGGGTCCACCCCTCCACTTT
J gene: TRBJ1-6
V gene: TRBV9
clone size: once
D gene: TRBD1

CDR3 protein: CASSFGSGVAGELFF
CDR3 DNA: TGTGCCAGCAGTTTTGGTTCAGGCGTGGCCGGGGAGCTGTTTTTT
J gene: TRBJ2-2
V gene: TRBV27
clone size: .
D gene: .

CDR3 protein: CASRLGTANTEAFF
CDR3 DNA: TGTGCAAGTCGCTTGGGGACAGCTAACACTGAAGCTTTCTTT
J gene: TRBJ1-1
V gene: TRBV12-2
clone size: .
D gene: .

CDR3 protein: CASSSTGVEQFF
CDR3 DNA: TGTGCCAGCAGTTCCACGGGGGTAGAGCAGTTCTTC
J gene: TRBJ2-1
V gene: TRBV6-5
clone size: .
D gene: .

CDR3 protein: CASSSDSYGYTF
CDR3 DNA: TGTGCCAGCAGCTCCGACAGCTATGGCTACACCTTC
J gene: TRBJ1-2
V gene: TRBV5-4
clone size: .
D gene: .

CDR3 protein: CASNGAGNNEKLFF
CDR3 DNA: TGTGCCAGTAATGGCGCTGGAAACAATGAAAAACTGTTTTTT
J gene: TRBJ1-4
V gene: TRBV19
clone size: .
D gene: .

CDR3 protein: CASSSKDRVKPQHF
CDR3 DNA: TGTGCCAGCAGCTCCAAGGACAGGGTCAAGCCCCAGCATTTT
J gene: TRBJ1-5
V gene: TRBV5-6
clone size: .
D gene: TRBD1

CDR3 protein: CASSLVGTGVYGYTF
CDR3 DNA: TGTGCCAGCAGCTTGGTCGGGACAGGGGTCTATGGCTACACCTTC
J gene: TRBJ1-2
V gene: TRBV5-6
clone size: .
D gene: TRBD1

CDR3 protein: CASSVEETGDIHGYTF
CDR3 DNA: TGTGCCAGCAGCGTAGAGGAAACAGGGGATATCCATGGCTACACCTTC
J gene: TRBJ1-2
V gene: TRBV9
clone size: once
D gene: TRBD1

CDR3 protein: CASSSDRGAGELFF
CDR3 DNA: TGTGCCAGCAGCTCCGACAGGGGGGCCGGGGAGCTGTTTTTT
J gene: TRBJ2-2
V gene: TRBV7-3
clone size: .
D gene: TRBD1

CDR3 protein: CASSPGQIGNTIYF
CDR3 DNA: TGTGCCAGCTCACCAGGGCAGATTGGAAACACCATATATTTT
J gene: TRBJ1-3
V gene: TRBV18
clone size: .
D gene: .

CDR3 protein: CASSFPDSPLHF
CDR3 DNA: TGTGCCAGCAGTTTTCCGGATTCACCCCTCCACTTT
J gene: TRBJ1-6
V gene: TRBV28
clone size: few
D gene: .

CDR3 protein: CASSDGTAINEQFF
CDR3 DNA: TGTGCCAGCAGTGACGGGACGGCAATCAATGAGCAGTTCTTC
J gene: TRBJ2-1
V gene: TRBV6-4
clone size: .
D gene: .

CDR3 protein: CASSPSQLGTWDTQYF
CDR3 DNA: TGTGCCAGCAGCCCCTCCCAATTAGGGACATGGGATACGCAGTATTTT
J gene: TRBJ2-3
V gene: TRBV5-8
clone size: .
D gene: .

CDR3 protein: CARETRKYNEQFF
CDR3 DNA: TGTGCCCGTGAGACAAGAAAGTACAATGAGCAGTTCTTC
J gene: TRBJ2-1
V gene: TRBV9
clone size: .
D gene: .

CDR3 protein: CASTHPGLSVEQYF
CDR3 DNA: TGTGCCAGCACCCATCCGGGACTGAGCGTAGAGCAGTACTTC
J gene: TRBJ2-7
V gene: TRBV6-5
clone size: .
D gene: .

CDR3 protein: CASSPPAAGPIEPQHF
CDR3 DNA: TGTGCCAGCAGTCCCCCCGCCGCAGGCCCTATCGAGCCCCAGCATTTT
J gene: TRBJ1-5
V gene: TRBV28
clone size: .
D gene: .

CDR3 protein: CASSLGGFQETQYF
CDR3 DNA: TGCGCCAGCAGCTTGGGAGGCTTCCAAGAGACCCAGTACTTC
J gene: TRBJ2-5
V gene: TRBV5-1
clone size: .
D gene: .

CDR3 protein: CASSFPGGIYGYTF
CDR3 DNA: TGTGCCAGCAGTTTTCCCGGGGGCATCTATGGCTACACCTTC
J gene: TRBJ1-2
V gene: TRBV28
clone size: few
D gene: .

CDR3 protein: CASSLFRASGGEKEQFF
CDR3 DNA: TGTGCCAGCAGTTTATTCAGGGCTAGCGGGGGAGAAAAGGAGCAGTTCTTC
J gene: TRBJ2-1
V gene: TRBV28
clone size: .
D gene: TRBD2

CDR3 protein: CAWTGQLNQPQHF
CDR3 DNA: TGTGCCTGGACGGGACAGCTCAATCAGCCCCAGCATTTT
J gene: TRBJ1-5
V gene: TRBV30
clone size: .
D gene: TRBD1

CDR3 protein: CASSPMYGDSPLHF
CDR3 DNA: TGTGCCAGCTCACCGATGTACGGGGATTCACCCCTCCACTTT
J gene: TRBJ1-6
V gene: TRBV18
clone size: .
D gene: .

CDR3 protein: CAWTSGTSGDMETQYF
CDR3 DNA: TGTGCCTGGACGTCGGGGACTAGCGGGGACATGGAGACCCAGTACTTC
J gene: TRBJ2-5
V gene: TRBV30
clone size: .
D gene: TRBD2

CDR3 protein: CASRLTLFSVLTGELFF
CDR3 DNA: TGTGCCAGCCGACTGACTTTGTTCTCCGTCCTCACCGGGGAGCTGTTTTTT
J gene: TRBJ2-2
V gene: TRBV7-8
clone size: .
D gene: .

CDR3 protein: CASSQAAVHGYTF
CDR3 DNA: TGTGCCAGCAGCCAAGCGGCAGTTCATGGCTACACCTTC
J gene: TRBJ1-2
V gene: TRBV14
clone size: .
D gene: .

CDR3 protein: CASSAGTSTDTQYF
CDR3 DNA: TGTGCCAGCAGTGCCGGGACTAGCACAGATACGCAGTATTTT
J gene: TRBJ2-3
V gene: TRBV6-4
clone size: once
D gene: .

CDR3 protein: CAACRAGSNQPQHF
CDR3 DNA: TGTGCCGCCTGTAGGGCAGGAAGCAATCAGCCCCAGCATTTT
J gene: TRBJ1-5
V gene: TRBV6-6
clone size: .
D gene: .

CDR3 protein: CASSFWGQFGTGELFF
CDR3 DNA: TGTGCCAGCAGCTTTTGGGGGCAATTTGGCACCGGGGAGCTGTTTTTT
J gene: TRBJ2-2
V gene: TRBV5-6
clone size: .
D gene: .

CDR3 protein: CASSLSDSGSQYF
CDR3 DNA: TGTGCCAGCAGCTTATCCGACTCGGGCTCGCAGTACTTC
J gene: TRBJ2-7
V gene: TRBV11-2
clone size: .
D gene: .

CDR3 protein: CASSPRPSGVPDTQYF
CDR3 DNA: TGTGCCAGCAGCCCCCGGCCCAGCGGGGTCCCAGATACGCAGTATTTT
J gene: TRBJ2-3
V gene: TRBV5-6
clone size: .
D gene: TRBD2

CDR3 protein: CASSQDGREIVYGYTF
CDR3 DNA: TGTGCCAGCAGCCAAGATGGTCGGGAAATAGTCTATGGCTACACCTTC
J gene: TRBJ1-2
V gene: TRBV4-2
clone size: once
D gene: .